This passage covers 18 T cell receptor beta chains from one sample sequenced in a study of blood T cell repertoires in COVID-19. Assay used: immunoSEQ multiplex PCR; TCRdb lists only in-frame clones, some missing. The table includes 150,000 or so clones, 65% to 85% detected once. The material sequenced was peripheral blood. The origin of the receptors is a man between 60 and 70 years old with active or convalescent COVID-19.

For this clone: Sequence at one end of the junction differs from germline and may be a read error. The chain joins TRBV7-7 to TRBJ1-5; no reliable D call. The CDR3 contains 12 residues. From germline, CDR1 is SSHAT and CDR2 FNYEAQ (reference sequence). As DNA, the CDR3 is TGTGCTAGCAGCTTTATCCATCAGCCCCAGCATTTT. Translation: CASSFIHQPQHF.

The V and J genes are TRBV29-1 and TRBJ1-2, with TRBD1 identical over 7 bases. J lost 4 bases, V lost 4 bases, and 6 bases had no gene match. CDR1 and CDR2 (germline): SQVTM, ANQGSEA. This CDR3 comprises 13 residues. CDR3 protein: CSVVIRDSYGYTF. In DNA form, the CDR3 reads TGCAGCGTTGTTATCAGGGACAGCTATGGCTACACCTTC.

The V call is TRBV6-1, the J call TRBJ1-1, with D uncertain. CDR3 length: 13 residues. Trimming left V 2 bases short and J 1 base short, with 5 bases between. The germline gives CDR1 MNHNS, CDR2 SASEGT. The CDR3 DNA reads TGTGCCAGCAGTGAATACAAGAACACTGAAGCTTTCTTT. Translated, it gives CASSEYKNTEAFF.

J is TRBJ1-5 and V is TRBV6-5; 9 bases are a match to TRBD1. Losses at the gene ends were 4 bases for V and 5 bases for J; bases not matched to a gene: 9. CDR1 and CDR2 from the germline V gene are MNHEY and SVGAGI. This CDR3 contains 16 residues. This CDR3 is CASSSMGQGRDQPQHF. The CDR3 DNA reads as TGTGCCAGCAGTTCTATGGGACAGGGCCGGGATCAGCCCCAGCATTTT.

The V gene is TRBV29-1, the J gene TRBJ2-5, with TRBD2 identical over 10 bases. V gave up 3 bases and J gave up 2 bases; unmatched junction bases: 3. The CDR3 covers 14 residues. Germline CDR1 and CDR2: SQVTM and ANQGSEA. Written as DNA, the CDR3 is TGCAGCGTTGACGGACTAGCGGTGCAAGAGACCCAGTACTTC. Translating it yields CSVDGLAVQETQYF.

This chain connects TRBV9 to TRBJ1-1, with TRBD1 identical over 8 bases. Germline V gives CDR1 SGDLS, CDR2 YYNGEE. Trimming cost V 2 bases and J 5 bases; bases outside gene matches: 5. The CDR3 is made up of 14 amino acids. CDR3 region: CASSVTGVETEAFF. For the CDR3, the DNA is TGTGCCAGCAGCGTGACAGGGGTGGAGACTGAAGCTTTCTTT.

The rearrangement links TRBV11-2 to TRBJ1-1; tentatively, D is TRBD1 (5 bases). Germline values: CDR1 SGHAT, CDR2 FQNNGV. The CDR3 is 14 residues long. V lost 6 bases and J 2 bases, leaving 13 bases between the germline ends. The chain's CDR3 is CASSSMGPNTEAFF. As DNA, the CDR3 is TGTGCCAGCAGTTCCATGGGGCCCAACACTGAAGCTTTCTTT.

This chain joins TRBV24-1 and TRBJ2-5; the match to TRBD2 covers 9 bases. The trim removed 2 bases at V and 6 bases at J, leaving 18 bases unmatched. From germline, CDR1 is KGHDR and CDR2 SFDVKD. The length of the CDR3 is 19 residues. CDR3 in amino acids: CATSDSRQAGGTLYQTQYF. In DNA form, the CDR3 reads TGTGCCACCAGTGATTCCCGACAGGCGGGGGGGACCCTCTACCAGACCCAGTACTTC.

In this sample, this clone turned up a few times. The chain joins TRBV5-6 to TRBJ1-1; maybe TRBD1 (5 bases). CDR3 length: 14 amino acids. The germline gives CDR1 SGHDT, CDR2 YYEEEE. V was shortened by 6 bases and J by 4 bases, with 16 bases between the two germline ends. The CDR3 reads CASTMGSGGTEAFF. Here the CDR3 DNA reads TGTGCCAGCACCATGGGGTCGGGGGGCACTGAAGCTTTCTTT.

The chain combines TRBV28 with TRBJ2-7; 7 nucleotides line up with TRBD1. CDR3 length equals 13 residues. V shed 7 bases, J shed 2 bases, and the junction held 5 bases outside the gene matches. CDR1 and CDR2 from the germline V gene are MDHEN and SYDVKM. This CDR3 is CASTLTGTYEQYF. CDR3 DNA: TGTGCCAGCACCCTGACAGGGACCTACGAGCAGTACTTC.

The rearrangement uses TRBV6-1 and TRBJ1-2; D unresolved. V lost 4 bases to trimming and J lost 4 bases, with 19 bases between them. Germline assignment: CDR1 MNHNS and CDR2 SASEGT. The CDR3 has 16 amino acids. The CDR3 reads CASSAEGGPGGYGYTF. For the CDR3, the DNA is TGTGCCAGCAGTGCCGAAGGTGGCCCGGGAGGCTATGGCTACACCTTC.

V is TRBV10-1 and J is TRBJ1-1; 9 bases fit TRBD1. Germline trimming cut 3 bases from V and 0 bases from J; bases unmatched to any gene: 2. The germline V gene encodes CDR1 WNHNN and CDR2 SYGVQD (reference sequence). This CDR3 is 15 amino acids long. The CDR3 protein is CASSENRGLNTEAFF. The CDR3 region has the DNA TGCGCCAGCAGTGAAAACAGGGGGCTGAACACTGAAGCTTTCTTT.

Concerning this clone: One junction end disagrees with the germline gene, perhaps due to a read error. The rearrangement links TRBV14 to TRBJ1-3; 8 nucleotides line up with TRBD1. The CDR3 runs to 14 residues. From germline, CDR1 is SGHDN and CDR2 FVKESK. CDR3 loop: CTSSTDRELNTIYF. The CDR3 DNA follows: TGTACCAGCAGCACGGACAGGGAATTAAACACCATATATTTT.

This clone was picked up one time. The chain has TRBV9 and TRBJ2-3; TRBD2 matches 9 bases. The germline CDR1 and CDR2 sequences are SGDLS and YYNGEE. The junction had 7 bases not matched to a gene; V was cut back by 0 bases and J by 2 bases. The CDR3 spans 17 residues. As DNA, the CDR3 is TGTGCCAGCAGCGTAGGAAGCGGACTAGCGATCACAGATACGCAGTATTTT. Amino acid sequence: CASSVGSGLAITDTQYF.

The chain employs TRBV10-1 and TRBJ1-4; tentatively, D is TRBD1 (5 bases). Trimming shortened V by 2 bases and J by 0 bases, and 7 bases separated the two germline ends. Germline assignment: CDR1 WNHNN and CDR2 SYGVQD (reference sequence). The CDR3 loop spans 15 amino acids. The CDR3 reads CASSEKGATNEKLFF. In nucleotides, the CDR3 is TGCGCCAGCAGTGAGAAAGGGGCAACTAATGAAAAACTGTTTTTT.

The rearrangement joins TRBV19 to TRBJ2-1; 11 bases are shared with TRBD2. The CDR3 spans 19 residues. From germline, CDR1 is LNHDA and CDR2 SQIVND (reference sequence). V lost 7 bases, J lost 0 bases, and 14 bases stayed unmatched. CDR3 nucleotides: TGTGCCAGTACCAGTACGGTAGCGGGGGGGTCCCTCTCCTACAATGAGCAGTTCTTC. Amino acid sequence: CASTSTVAGGSLSYNEQFF.

This chain connects TRBV25-1 to TRBJ1-3; 9 positions agree with TRBD1. Trimming cost V 6 bases and J 9 bases; bases outside gene matches: 9. The germline gives CDR1 MGHDK, CDR2 SYGVNS. The CDR3 spans 14 residues. CDR3 nucleotides: TGTGCCAGCAGGGGGACAGGGCTAGAGAGCACCATATATTTT. It codes for CASRGTGLESTIYF. Full variable domain (missing parts from reference TRBV25-1 and TRBJ1-3): EADIYQTPRYLVIGTGKKITLECSQTMGHDKMYWYQQDPGMELHLIHYSYGVNSTEKGDLSSESTVSRIRTEHFPLTLESARPSHTSQYLCASRGTGLESTIYFGEGSWLTVV.

The chain combines TRBV10-2 with TRBJ2-7, with D possibly being TRBD1 (5 bases). This CDR3 is built from 14 residues. V lost 1 base and J lost 3, with 10 bases in between. Germline V gives CDR1 WSHSY, CDR2 SAAADI. In nucleotides, the CDR3 is TGCGCCAGCAGTGAGTTGCCAGGGTACTACGAGCAGTACTTC. The encoded protein is CASSELPGYYEQYF.